This T cell receptor beta chain emerged from a study of identical twins. This CDR3 is built from 15 residues. Losses at the gene ends were 3 bases for V and 5 bases for J; bases not matched to a gene: 10. Germline-derived CDR1 and CDR2 are SGHRS and YFSETQ. Study-wide points: Reduced insertions were recorded for abundant cord blood beta clonotypes, with no such pattern in memory repertoires. Twin pairs had excess sharing that was weaker in beta out-of-frame sequences.

As for this clonotype: Its antigen is unidentified.

Each CDR3 protein gets one entry after TCRdb re-called the 5' RACE reads with MiXCR. The data show roughly 1,500,000 distinct CDR3 sequences, with around a third seen just once and around 0.3% held by the top ten. V is TRBV5-1 and J is TRBJ2-5; 7 positions agree with TRBD1. The specimen was cord blood. The origin of this receptor is a newborn girl in good health. DNA of the CDR3: TGCGCCAGCAGCTCGGAACAGGGGTCGGGGGAGACCCAGTACTTC. Its protein product is CASSSEQGSGETQYF.